These T cell receptor beta chains were read from a single sample in a study of CD8 T cells in ankylosing spondylitis. TCRdb redid the calling of the 5' RACE reads with MiXCR, one entry per CDR3 protein. The table records about 340,000 distinct CDR3 sequences, roughly 20% of them present only once. What was sequenced was blood, either unsorted or a sorted T cell fraction (not recorded which). The source of these receptors is a male donor with ankylosing spondylitis or in good health (not recorded which). Each CDR3 is given with its conserved first and last residue. A D gene is named only where the DNA matches it firmly. Some rows mark clone size as missing; the rest say once, few, many or name a class of expanded clone.

size	V	J	D	DNA	CDR3
-	TRBV6-1	TRBJ2-7	-	TGTGCCAGCAGACCACAGGGAGGGACCTACGAGCAGTACTTC	CASRPQGGTYEQYF
-	TRBV11-2	TRBJ2-3	-	TGTGCCAGCAACCTTAGTCCCACAGATACGCAGTATTTT	CASNLSPTDTQYF
many	TRBV12-3/TRBV12-4	TRBJ2-7	TRBD1	TGTGCCAGCAGTCCGGGACAGGCTTACGAGCAGTACTTC	CASSPGQAYEQYF
-	TRBV20-1	TRBJ2-3	-	TGCAGTGCTAGGGGCCCCGACCAGGATACGCAGTATTTT	CSARGPDQDTQYF
-	TRBV12-3/TRBV12-4	TRBJ1-3	-	TGTGCCAGCAGTCCTCCGGCGACCTCTGGAAACACCATATATTTT	CASSPPATSGNTIYF
-	TRBV11-2	TRBJ2-5	TRBD1	TGTGCCAGCAGCAACCGGGACAGGGGATACCAAGAGACCCAGTACTTC	CASSNRDRGYQETQYF
-	TRBV5-1	TRBJ2-5	TRBD2	TGCGCCAGCAGCCCAGGGACTAGCGGGATCGCAGAGACCCAGTACTTC	CASSPGTSGIAETQYF
few	TRBV3-1	TRBJ2-7	TRBD1	TGTGCCAGCAGTCACATACAGGGGAGCTCCTACGAGCAGTACTTC	CASSHIQGSSYEQYF
-	TRBV3-1	TRBJ2-7	-	TGTGCCAGCAGCCAAAACCCCGCGGCGGTAACCTACGAGCAGTACTTC	CASSQNPAAVTYEQYF
-	TRBV28	TRBJ2-7	TRBD1	TGTGCCAGCAGATGGACAGGGATCTCCTACGAGCAGTACTTC	CASRWTGISYEQYF
-	TRBV12-3/TRBV12-4	TRBJ2-5	-	TGTGCCAGCACCCAGGGTGGCGTCGGAGAGACCCAGTACTTC	CASTQGGVGETQYF
-	TRBV29-1	TRBJ2-1	-	TGCAGCGTTGAGTCGACATCTTACAATGAGCAGTTCTTC	CSVESTSYNEQFF
once	TRBV7-9	TRBJ2-5	-	TGTGCCAGCAGCCCGGTGGGGGTACAGACCCAGTACTTC	CASSPVGVQTQYF